The 26 T cell receptor beta chains presented below share a single source sample, sequenced in a study of T cells in narcolepsy. The table came from immunoSEQ multiplex PCR; TCRdb's copy has only in-frame clones and leaves some out. The data contain approximately 35,000 clones, 81% of them singletons. What was sequenced was memory (CD45RA-) CD4+ T cells from blood. These receptors all stem from a human donor in good health.

The chain uses TRBV2 and TRBJ1-2; D remains ambiguous. With 4 bases removed from V and 3 bases from J, the gap between germline ends came to 9 bases. The CDR3 totals 13 residues. Germline CDR1 and CDR2: SNHLY and FYNNEI. The CDR3 sequence is CASSVEQHYGYTF. The DNA of the CDR3 is TGTGCCAGCAGTGTCGAACAGCACTATGGCTACACCTTC.

About this clone itself: The missing conserved phenylalanine or tryptophan at the end of this CDR3 makes a read error likely. The rearrangement joins TRBV7-8 to TRBJ1-2; TRBD1 matches at 7 bases. The germline V gene has CDR1 SGHVS and CDR2 FQNEAQ. V was pared by 4 bases and J by 5 bases, with 16 bases of the junction left unmatched. The CDR3 is 17 residues long. In nucleotides, the CDR3 is TGTGCCAGCAGCTCGGACAGGATGGGGGGACAGCGATATGGCTACACCCTC. This translates into CASSSDRMGGQRYGYTL.

The chain combines TRBV2 with TRBJ1-1; the match to TRBD1 covers 8 bases. V shed 6 bases and J 1 base; nucleotides not matched to a gene: 4. The CDR3 has 14 amino acids. Germline V gene sequence: CDR1 SNHLY, CDR2 FYNNEI. The CDR3 DNA reads as TGTGCCAGCAGGTTCGGACAGGGGAACACTGAAGCTTTCTTT. Residues: CASRFGQGNTEAFF.

This chain joins TRBV19 and TRBJ2-1; 14 bases map to TRBD2. V lost 7 bases and J lost 1; bases outside the gene matches: 9. This CDR3 has 18 residues. CDR1 is LNHDA and CDR2 is SQIVND in the germline V gene (reference sequence). CDR3 region: CASMSGTSGSRSYNEQFF. CDR3 bases: TGTGCCAGTATGTCCGGGACTAGCGGGAGTCGATCCTACAATGAGCAGTTCTTC.

The V and J genes are TRBV10-3 and TRBJ2-3; 7 bases agree with TRBD2. Germline CDR1 reads ENHRY; CDR2 reads SYGVKD. The length of the CDR3 is 16 residues. Trimming at V came to 6 bases and at J to 8 bases, leaving 17 bases not matched to a gene. This CDR3 reads CAISSGPGLKGVTQYF. The CDR3 DNA sequence: TGTGCCATCAGCAGCGGACCGGGACTAAAAGGGGTTACGCAGTATTTT.

This chain uses TRBV5-4 with TRBJ1-2; D is possibly TRBD1 (5 bases). The CDR3 consists of 13 residues. Trimming removed 0 bases from V and 8 bases from J, with 11 bases in between. CDR1 and CDR2 (germline): SGHNT, YYREEE (reference sequence). CDR3 residues: CASSLVGAPGYTF. CDR3 bases: TGTGCCAGCAGCTTGGTAGGGGCGCCAGGCTACACCTTC.

This chain joins TRBV7-6 and TRBJ2-6, with 7 bases matching TRBD1. Germline loops: CDR1 SGHVS, CDR2 FNYEAQ. This CDR3 is 17 amino acids long. V shed 2 bases and J 0 bases; nucleotides not matched to a gene: 4. The CDR3: CASSLWDSSSGANVLTF. In nucleotides, the CDR3 is TGTGCCAGCAGCTTATGGGACAGCAGCTCTGGGGCCAACGTCCTGACTTTC.

As DNA, the CDR3 is TGTGCCAGCGGCAGGGGCGATTCTGGGGAGCTGTTTTTT. It translates to CASGRGDSGELFF. J is TRBJ2-2 and V is TRBV28; TRBD1 might be the D (6 bases). Trimming removed 8 bases at V and 8 bases at J, with 15 bases between. The length of the CDR3 is 13 residues. Germline V gene data show CDR1 as MDHEN and CDR2 as SYDVKM.

V usage is TRBV5-1 and J usage is TRBJ2-2; D is possibly TRBD2 (5 bases). Trimming took 4 bases from V and 0 from J, leaving 13 bases between them. CDR1 and CDR2 (germline): SGHRS, YFSETQ. The CDR3 covers 16 residues. CDR3 bases: TGCGCCAGCAGCCACCGGTCTAGCCCGAACACCGGGGAGCTGTTTTTT. It specifies CASSHRSSPNTGELFF.

The chain uses TRBV30 and TRBJ1-5; no reliable D call. The CDR3 length is 13 residues. The V and J ends lost 8 bases and 2 bases respectively, with 13 bases between them. The germline gives CDR1 GTSNPN, CDR2 SVGIG (reference sequence). CDR3 amino acids: CAGDYGGNQPQHF. As DNA, the CDR3 is TGTGCCGGCGACTACGGAGGCAATCAGCCCCAGCATTTT.

The CDR3 coding sequence is TGTGCCAGCCGGGGGCAGGGGAGTCCGTATGGCTACACCTTC. Residues: CASRGQGSPYGYTF. This chain joins TRBV13 and TRBJ1-2; weak D call: TRBD1 (6 bases). Trimming left V 8 bases short and J 5 bases short, with 18 bases between. Per the germline V gene, CDR1 is PRHDT and CDR2 is FYEKMQ (reference sequence). The CDR3 is made up of 14 amino acids.

This clone was seen a handful of times. This sequence joins TRBV30 and TRBJ2-4; no definite D call. Trimming took 1 base from V and 4 from J, leaving 2 bases between them. Per germline, CDR1 GTSNPN and CDR2 SVGIG (reference sequence). The CDR3 has 11 residues. The CDR3: CAWSEKNIQYF. CDR3 sequence (DNA): TGTGCCTGGAGTGAAAAAAACATTCAGTACTTC. The whole variable domain, filled in from reference TRBV30 and TRBJ2-4, reads SQTIHQWPATLVQPVGSPLSLECTVEGTSNPNLYWYRQAAGRGLQLLFYSVGIGQISSEVPQNLSASRPQDRQFILSSKKLLLSDSGFYLCAWSEKNIQYFGAGTRLSVL.

The rearrangement joins TRBV5-1 to TRBJ1-1; 8 nucleotides match TRBD1. The CDR3 covers 15 residues. The ends lost 4 bases at V and 0 bases at J; junction bases unmatched: 5. The germline V gene encodes CDR1 SGHRS and CDR2 YFSETQ. In DNA, the CDR3 is TGCGCCAGCAGCACAAGGACAGGGATGAACACTGAAGCTTTCTTT. Translated: CASSTRTGMNTEAFF.

The chain joins TRBV30 to TRBJ1-2; 12 bases line up with TRBD1. Germline CDR1 reads GTSNPN; CDR2 reads SVGIG (reference sequence). Germline trimming cut 0 bases from V and 7 bases from J; bases unmatched to any gene: 3. This CDR3 region has 14 residues. CDR3 nucleotide sequence: TGTGCCTGGAGTGTGGGACAGGGGGCGGGTGGCTACACCTTC. Protein product: CAWSVGQGAGGYTF.

The rearrangement uses TRBV6-1 and TRBJ2-1, with TRBD2 matching 11 bases. Germline CDR1 MNHNS, CDR2 SASEGT. The V and J ends lost 1 base and 4 bases, in that order; junction bases with no gene match: 12. The CDR3 has 19 residues. In nucleotides, the CDR3 is TGTGCCAGCAGTGAAGGAGGGGCTAGCGGGAGGACGAAATACAATGAGCAGTTCTTC. It is translated as CASSEGGASGRTKYNEQFF.

The chain has TRBV5-8 and TRBJ1-2, with 7 bases lining up with TRBD1. Trimming at V came to 4 bases and at J to 5 bases, leaving 11 bases not matched to a gene. The CDR3 contains 15 residues. Germline-derived CDR1 and CDR2 are SGHTS and YDEGEE. In nucleotides, the CDR3 is TGTGCCAGCAGCCCTGGTGGCAGGGGGTTTTATGGCTACACCTTC. As protein: CASSPGGRGFYGYTF.

The rearrangement joins TRBV2 to TRBJ1-4; D is unclear. The V gene's germline CDR1 is SNHLY and CDR2 FYNNEI. The CDR3 sequence is 13 residues long. V was clipped by 7 bases and J by 4 bases, with 10 bases between them. DNA for the CDR3: TGTGCCAGCACCTTTTCGAGTAATGAAAAACTGTTTTTT. Amino acid sequence: CASTFSSNEKLFF.

V usage is TRBV19 and J usage is TRBJ2-5; 8 bases fit TRBD1. From germline, CDR1 is LNHDA and CDR2 SQIVND (reference sequence). V shed 5 bases, J shed 5 bases, and the junction held 16 bases outside the gene matches. This CDR3 is built from 17 residues. The CDR3 DNA reads TGTGCCAGTAGTTCCGGCAGGGGGCGCGCGGATGCGGAGACCCAGTACTTC. Its translation is CASSSGRGRADAETQYF.

This chain's CDR3 is CASHKTFANTGELFF. CDR3 bases: TGTGCCAGCCACAAGACCTTCGCGAACACCGGGGAGCTGTTTTTT. This chain links TRBV6-1 with TRBJ2-2; D uncertain. V was cut by 8 bases and J by 0 bases, with 13 bases left in between. CDR3 length equals 15 residues. Germline V gene sequence: CDR1 MNHNS, CDR2 SASEGT.

The CDR3 is CASSYHSDTYF. In nucleotides, the CDR3 is TGTGCCAGCAGCTATCACTCGGATACCTATTTT. The chain is built from TRBV6-1 and TRBJ1-3; no clear D gene. The CDR3 is made up of 11 amino acids. V lost 6 bases and J lost 16, with 16 bases in between. Germline CDR1 is MNHNS and CDR2 is SASEGT.

The V gene is TRBV6-1, the J gene TRBJ1-1, with 10 bases aligning to TRBD1. CDR1 is MNHNS and CDR2 is SASEGT in the germline V gene. V was clipped by 1 base and J by 7 bases; unmatched bases: 6. The CDR3 is made up of 15 amino acids. The CDR3, as DNA: TGTGCCAGCAGTGAAGTGGGACAGGGGATCGGTGAAGCTTTCTTT. Its protein product is CASSEVGQGIGEAFF.

The chain couples TRBV2 to TRBJ1-1; D remains ambiguous. The CDR3 is 14 amino acids. Germline V gene sequence: CDR1 SNHLY, CDR2 FYNNEI. Trimming cost V 8 bases and J 1 base, with 14 bases left between them. The CDR3: CASSTYLANTEAFF. Here the CDR3 DNA reads TGTGCCAGCTCCACTTACCTGGCGAACACTGAAGCTTTCTTT.

This chain links TRBV5-1 with TRBJ1-1, with TRBD1 matching 8 bases. The germline CDR1 and CDR2 sequences are SGHRS and YFSETQ. V lost 0 bases, J lost 4 bases, and 8 bases stayed unmatched. This CDR3 spans 16 amino acids. CDR3 protein: CASSLVTGGFGTEAFF. The DNA for the CDR3 is TGCGCCAGCAGCTTGGTTACAGGGGGTTTTGGCACTGAAGCTTTCTTT.

The CDR3 DNA reads TGTGCCAGCATTTCGACCGTCTCTGGAAACACCATATATTTT. This sequence encodes CASISTVSGNTIYF. The J gene is TRBJ1-3, the V gene TRBV6-1; D is uncertain. V was clipped by 7 bases and J by 0 bases, with 10 bases between them. The CDR3 is made up of 14 amino acids. In germline, CDR1 is MNHNS, CDR2 SASEGT.

This chain joins TRBV5-4 and TRBJ2-1; 11 positions agree with TRBD2. The germline V gene encodes CDR1 SGHNT and CDR2 YYREEE (reference sequence). The CDR3 totals 15 residues. J lost 4 bases, V lost 5 bases, and 5 bases had no gene match. The CDR3 DNA sequence: TGTGCCAGCAGTTCCGGGACTAGCGGATACAATGAGCAGTTCTTC. It encodes CASSSGTSGYNEQFF. The variable domain in full, completed from reference TRBV5-4 and TRBJ2-1, reads ETGVTQSPTHLIKTRGQQVTLRCSSQSGHNTVSWYQQALGQGPQFIFQYYREEENGRGNFPPRFSGLQFPNYSSELNVNALELDDSALYLCASSSGTSGYNEQFFGPGTRLTVL.

As regards this clone: Mismatch with germline at one junction end may stem from a read error. The chain links TRBV7-7 to TRBJ2-5; TRBD2 agrees at 13 bases. CDR3 length: 16 residues. Looked up from germline, CDR1 is SSHAT and CDR2 is FNYEAQ (reference sequence). This CDR3 is CASSYGLAGAQETQYF. In DNA form, the CDR3 reads TGTGCTAGCAGCTATGGACTAGCGGGGGCCCAAGAGACCCAGTACTTC.